These 16 T cell receptor beta chains came from one sample sequenced in a study of identical twins. Via MiXCR, TCRdb re-called the 5' RACE reads, giving one row per CDR3 protein. Here the sample spans fewer than 550,000 distinct CDR3 sequences, 14% being singletons. These data were also filed under a second study, of yellow fever vaccine responses in identical twins.

Material: CD4+ T cells sorted from blood. These TCRs come from a young woman in good health.

This clonotype has only a few counts. V and J are TRBV7-9 and TRBJ1-3; D perhaps matches TRBD1 (5 bases). The CDR3 loop spans 15 amino acids. Trimming left V 0 bases short and J 3 bases short, with 9 bases between. Germline V gene data show CDR1 as SEHNR and CDR2 as FQNEAQ (reference sequence). CDR3 protein: CASSLAQGIGNTIYF. In DNA, the CDR3 is TGTGCCAGCAGCTTAGCGCAGGGAATTGGAAACACCATATATTTT.

This clonotype showed up many times. V is TRBV24-1 and J is TRBJ2-1; maybe TRBD2 (6 bases). CDR3 length equals 17 residues. The V and J ends lost 3 bases and 1 base respectively, with 15 bases between them. In germline, CDR1 is KGHDR, CDR2 SFDVKD. The DNA of the CDR3 is TGTGCCACCAGTGATCCGGGGGACCGCAAGTCCTACAATGAGCAGTTCTTC. Protein product: CATSDPGDRKSYNEQFF.

This clonotype was observed a handful of times. The J gene is TRBJ1-6, the V gene TRBV7-3, with 9 bases matching TRBD1. CDR1 and CDR2 (germline): SGHTA, FQGTGA. The CDR3 contains 14 residues. V gave up 1 base and J gave up 10 bases; unmatched junction bases: 2. The CDR3, as DNA: TGTGCCAGCAGCTTAAGACAGGGGGAATCACCCCTCCACTTT. It codes for CASSLRQGESPLHF.

Turning to this clonotype: A read error may account for a junction end that differs from germline. The V call is TRBV20-1, the J call TRBJ2-7, with D tentatively TRBD2 (6 bases). This CDR3 contains 12 residues. Germline values: CDR1 DFQATT, CDR2 SNEGSKA (reference sequence). CDR3: CSARKGGGISGF. The CDR3 DNA follows: TGCAGTGCTAGAAAGGGTGGCGGGATATCCGGCTTC.

This clonotype appeared a few times. The V call is TRBV29-1, the J call TRBJ1-1, with D perhaps TRBD1 (6 bases). V lost 6 bases and J 2 bases, leaving 13 bases between the germline ends. This CDR3 comprises 13 residues. Germline loops: CDR1 SQVTM, CDR2 ANQGSEA. In nucleotides, the CDR3 is TGCAGCGTCCAGGACAGCCCTAACACTGAAGCTTTCTTT. Translation: CSVQDSPNTEAFF. The entire variable domain, with the rest obtained from reference TRBV29-1 and TRBJ1-1, is as follows: SAVISQKPSRDICQRGTSLTIQCQVDSQVTMMFWYRQQPGQSLTLIATANQGSEATYESGFVIDKFPISRPNLTFSTLTVSNMSPEDSSIYLCSVQDSPNTEAFFGQGTRLTVV.

The chain combines TRBV12-3 or TRBV12-4 with TRBJ1-2; tentatively, D is TRBD1 (6 bases). The CDR3 is 17 residues long. The V end lost 6 bases, the J end lost 4 bases, and 24 bases lay between the germline ends. The DNA of the CDR3 is TGTGCCAGCAGCCCTAGGGGGGTTACCCTCGGATCCTATGGCTACACCTTC. As protein: CASSPRGVTLGSYGYTF.

The chain joins TRBV7-8 to TRBJ2-1; 7 nucleotides line up with TRBD2. This CDR3 has 16 amino acids. Germline V gene data show CDR1 as SGHVS and CDR2 as FQNEAQ. The V gene end was trimmed by 7 bases and the J gene end by 3 bases; junction bases not matched to a gene: 12. CDR3 coding DNA: TGTGCCAGCAAGGAAAGGGAGGGAGCCCTCTACAATGAGCAGTTCTTC. It translates to CASKEREGALYNEQFF.

This clonotype has at least ten counts. This chain links TRBV20-1 with TRBJ2-7; TRBD2 matches at 7 bases. CDR1 DFQATT and CDR2 SNEGSKA come from the germline V gene (reference sequence). V was pared by 6 bases and J by 6 bases, with 11 bases of the junction left unmatched. The CDR3 extends over 13 amino acids. The chain's CDR3 is CSAPRSGVVEQYF. The CDR3 nucleotides are TGCAGTGCCCCGAGGAGCGGGGTTGTCGAGCAGTACTTC.

This rearrangement joins TRBV6-2 or TRBV6-3 to TRBJ2-5; 8 nucleotides align to TRBD1. Germline assignment: CDR1 MNHEY and CDR2 SVGEGT. J lost 6 bases, V lost 5 bases, and 8 bases had no gene match. CDR3 length: 14 residues. CDR3 sequence (DNA): TGTGCCAGCAGTCGGGCAGGGGGCGAGAAGACCCAGTACTTC. This translates into CASSRAGGEKTQYF.

This clonotype was counted many times. This chain links TRBV5-1 with TRBJ2-7, with 10 bases aligning to TRBD1. CDR1 SGHRS and CDR2 YFSETQ come from the germline V gene. CDR3 length: 17 residues. J was trimmed by 2 bases and V by 4 bases; bases with no gene match: 12. CDR3 residues: CASSRSTGTGETYEQYF. DNA of the CDR3: TGCGCCAGCAGCCGCTCAACCGGGACAGGGGAGACCTACGAGCAGTACTTC. The full variable domain, in which reference TRBV5-1 and TRBJ2-7 provide the parts outside the CDR3, is KAGVTQTPRYLIKTRGQQVTLSCSPISGHRSVSWYQQTPGQGLQFLFEYFSETQRNKGNFPGRFSGRQFSNSRSEMNVSTLELGDSALYLCASSRSTGTGETYEQYFGPGTRLTVT.

The sample holds a few counts of this clonotype. The chain recombines TRBV28 with TRBJ2-7; TRBD1 is a possible D gene (5 bases). Germline CDR1 reads MDHEN; CDR2 reads SYDVKM. This CDR3 is 15 amino acids long. V was shortened by 5 bases and J by 4 bases, with 18 bases between the two germline ends. CDR3 coding DNA: TGTGCCAGCAGTGCACAGGCCCGCTGGGATTACGAGCAGTACTTC. This translates into CASSAQARWDYEQYF.

This clonotype was seen only a few times. V is TRBV20-1 and J is TRBJ2-5, with 7 bases fitting TRBD1. CDR1 DFQATT and CDR2 SNEGSKA come from the germline V gene (reference sequence). The CDR3 contains 13 residues. The CDR3 DNA reads TGCGGAGAAAAGACAGGGTCGGGGGAGACCCAGTACTTC. Its translation is CGEKTGSGETQYF.

The chain recombines TRBV20-1 with TRBJ2-1; D might be TRBD2 (6 bases). The CDR3 loop spans 13 amino acids. The ends were cut back, 4 bases at V and 8 bases at J, with 15 bases in the middle. Germline V CDR1 and CDR2: DFQATT, SNEGSKA (reference sequence). CDR3 in DNA: TGCAGTGCTACCCTCCGGAGGGACTATGAGCAGTTCTTC. Its protein product is CSATLRRDYEQFF.

This clonotype was found a few times. The gene calls are TRBV20-1 and TRBJ2-7, with D perhaps matching TRBD1 (5 bases). This CDR3 is built from 14 residues. V was cut by 2 bases and J by 0 bases, with 11 bases left in between. Looked up from germline, CDR1 is DFQATT and CDR2 is SNEGSKA (reference sequence). CDR3 nucleotides: TGCAGTGCTAGATCCCTACAGGTCTCCTACGAGCAGTACTTC. Encoded protein: CSARSLQVSYEQYF.

J is TRBJ2-2 and V is TRBV18; D could derive from TRBD1 or TRBD2 (5 bases each). Germline V gene sequence: CDR1 KGHSH, CDR2 LQKENI. The CDR3 is 15 residues long. V was shortened by 3 bases and J by 0 bases, with 8 bases between the two germline ends. CDR3 protein: CASSPSGPNTGELFF. The CDR3 DNA follows: TGTGCCAGCTCACCGTCGGGACCGAACACCGGGGAGCTGTTTTTT.

Only a few counts were recorded for this clonotype. V gene TRBV24-1 combines with J gene TRBJ2-2, with D perhaps assigned TRBD1 or TRBD2 (6 bases each). This CDR3 region has 20 residues. Germline CDR1 KGHDR, CDR2 SFDVKD. Trimming pared 3 bases from V and 2 bases from J, leaving 24 bases between. The CDR3 DNA reads TGTGCCACCAGTGATATGGGAAGACAGGTTCAAGCGGGTAACACCGGGGAGCTGTTTTTT. It specifies CATSDMGRQVQAGNTGELFF.